This T cell receptor (beta chain) was profiled in a study of blood T cell repertoires in COVID-19. Recovered participants had two consecutive negative NP/OP PCR tests, healthcare professional clearance, or symptom resolution. The assay was immunoSEQ multiplex PCR, and TCRdb's table has in-frame clones only and misses some. The sample has a few hundred thousand clones; less than 85% are singletons. What was sequenced was PBMCs or T cells enriched from blood (not recorded which). The sequence was obtained from a woman in her 50s who had recovered from COVID-19.

CDR3 DNA: TGTGCCATCAGTGAGGGAGCGGGACTAGCGGGAGAGGTGGAGACCCAGTACTTC. It specifies CAISEGAGLAGEVETQYF. V is TRBV10-3 and J is TRBJ2-5; 14 nucleotides align to TRBD2. This CDR3 has 18 residues. Germline V gene sequence: CDR1 ENHRY, CDR2 SYGVKD. After removal of 2 bases from V and 5 bases from J, the junction contained 10 bases not matched to a gene.